The 16 T cell receptor beta chains below were found in one sample sequenced in a study of cytomegalovirus exposure and HLA in healthy donors. 60 Vbeta and 13 Jbeta primers were used in PCR. TCRdb keeps only in-frame clones here, not all; method: immunoSEQ multiplex PCR. The table shows 120,000 to 150,000 clones, with 88% occurring only once. The sequencing sample was made of PBMCs. The receptors stem from a woman between 40 and 55 years old in good health and CMV-seronegative.

Note on this clone: Other nucleotide sequences in the sample specify the same CDR3. The J gene is TRBJ2-3, the V gene TRBV30; TRBD2 matches 9 bases. J gave up 5 bases and V 8 bases, and 5 bases lay outside the gene matches. The CDR3 extends over 12 amino acids. CDR1 GTSNPN and CDR2 SVGIG come from the germline V gene (reference sequence). This chain's CDR3 is CALGLAGDTQYF. Written as DNA, the CDR3 is TGTGCCCTGGGACTAGCTGGAGATACGCAGTATTTT.

This sequence joins TRBV5-1 and TRBJ2-3; tentatively, D is TRBD2 (5 bases). The CDR3 runs to 16 residues. Germline V gene sequence: CDR1 SGHRS, CDR2 YFSETQ. Trimming cost V 3 bases and J 1 base, with 15 bases left between them. The CDR3: CASSSELVRGTDTQYF. CDR3 DNA sequence: TGCGCCAGCAGCTCGGAACTAGTACGGGGCACAGATACGCAGTATTTT.

The chain joins TRBV30 to TRBJ2-1, with a weak D call TRBD1 (5 bases). The CDR3 extends over 12 amino acids. Germline assignment: CDR1 GTSNPN and CDR2 SVGIG (reference sequence). Trimming took 3 bases from V and 5 from J, leaving 8 bases between them. The CDR3 here is CAWSTGDNEQFF. The CDR3 bases are TGTGCCTGGAGCACAGGAGACAATGAGCAGTTCTTC.

With respect to this clone: Additional DNA sequences in this sample encode the identical CDR3. The chain joins TRBV30 to TRBJ2-7; TRBD2 aligns across 10 bases. This CDR3 has 14 amino acids. Germline-derived CDR1 and CDR2 are GTSNPN and SVGIG (reference sequence). J was trimmed by 3 bases and V by 4 bases; bases with no gene match: 6. CDR3 bases: TGTGCCTGGAAAGCTAGCGGGAGTTTCTACGAGCAGTACTTC. Protein sequence: CAWKASGSFYEQYF.

V is TRBV9 and J is TRBJ2-1; TRBD2 agrees at 11 bases. The CDR3 extends over 16 amino acids. Germline loops: CDR1 SGDLS, CDR2 YYNGEE. V gave up 4 bases and J gave up 5 bases; unmatched junction bases: 8. This CDR3 reads CASSTATSGVDNEQFF. The CDR3 DNA sequence: TGTGCCAGCAGCACTGCGACTAGCGGGGTAGACAATGAGCAGTTCTTC.

This chain joins TRBV7-2 and TRBJ1-2; no reliable D call. V lost 5 bases to trimming and J lost 8 bases, with 12 bases between them. Germline V gives CDR1 SGHTA, CDR2 FQGNSA. The length of the CDR3 is 12 residues. The CDR3 DNA reads TGTGCCAGCAGCCCTGGCTCGATCGGCTACACCTTC. Translated, it gives CASSPGSIGYTF.

This sequence joins TRBV7-9 and TRBJ2-7; 8 nucleotides line up with TRBD2. V trimming: 5 bases; J trimming: 4 bases; junction bases outside the gene matches: 1. The CDR3 spans 12 residues. Looked up from germline, CDR1 is SEHNR and CDR2 is FQNEAQ (reference sequence). In DNA, the CDR3 is TGTGCCAGCAGCAGACTAGCGTACGAGCAGTACTTC. Translation: CASSRLAYEQYF.

The CDR3, as DNA: TGTGCCAGCAGCAATTCTGACAGGGCCAGCTCCTACGAGCAGTACTTC. Encoded protein: CASSNSDRASSYEQYF. The chain joins TRBV21-1 to TRBJ2-7; the DNA was not used to check the table's D call, TRBD1. TRBV21-1 corresponds to a pseudogene. This CDR3 has 16 amino acids.

The chain couples TRBV5-6 to TRBJ2-3, with D perhaps TRBD2 (5 bases). The CDR3 extends over 14 amino acids. Looked up from germline, CDR1 is SGHDT and CDR2 is YYEEEE. The V end lost 1 base, the J end lost 4 bases, and 10 bases lay between the germline ends. The CDR3 is CASSLIAGADTQYF. Here the CDR3 DNA reads TGTGCCAGCAGCTTGATCGCGGGTGCAGATACGCAGTATTTT. The full variable domain, completed using reference TRBV5-6 and TRBJ2-3, is DAGVTQSPTHLIKTRGQQVTLRCSPKSGHDTVSWYQQALGQGPQFIFQYYEEEERQRGNFPDRFSGHQFPNYSSELNVNALLLGDSALYLCASSLIAGADTQYFGPGTRLTVL.

This chain links TRBV5-5 with TRBJ1-1, with 10 bases matching TRBD1. Germline loops: CDR1 SGHKS, CDR2 YYEKEE (reference sequence). The CDR3 sequence is 15 residues long. The junction had 3 bases not matched to a gene; V was cut back by 1 base and J by 3 bases. CDR3 sequence reads: CASSLSGTGDTEAFF. CDR3 in DNA: TGTGCCAGCAGCTTGTCCGGGACAGGGGACACTGAAGCTTTCTTT.

The chain employs TRBV11-2 and TRBJ1-3; D not certain. V lost 2 bases and J 4 bases, leaving 9 bases between the germline ends. CDR1 SGHAT and CDR2 FQNNGV come from the germline V gene. The CDR3 is 14 amino acids. The CDR3 protein is CASSLLPGGNTIYF. The CDR3 region has the DNA TGTGCCAGCAGCTTATTGCCAGGCGGAAACACCATATATTTT.

The rearrangement joins TRBV6-5 to TRBJ2-7; 8 bases match TRBD1. With 6 bases clipped from V and 1 base from J, the junction kept 8 bases outside the gene matches. Germline CDR1 and CDR2: MNHEY and SVGAGI. The CDR3 covers 15 residues. As DNA, the CDR3 is TGTGCCAGCAGCGACGTCAGGGGGCTATCCTACGAGCAGTACTTC. The encoded protein is CASSDVRGLSYEQYF.

The V and J genes are TRBV10-2 and TRBJ1-5, with D possibly being TRBD1 (5 bases). Germline V gene data show CDR1 as WSHSY and CDR2 as SAAADI. CDR3 size: 18 residues. V lost 3 bases, J lost 0 bases, and 18 bases lay in between. The CDR3 DNA sequence: TGCGCCAGCAGTGAAATATACAGGTTTCCCTATAGCAATCAGCCCCAGCATTTT. Encoded protein: CASSEIYRFPYSNQPQHF.

This chain joins TRBV6-1 and TRBJ1-1; possibly TRBD1 for D (5 bases). From germline, CDR1 is MNHNS and CDR2 SASEGT. The germline V and J ends were trimmed by 3 bases and 5 bases, with 13 bases remaining between them. The CDR3 is made up of 14 amino acids. The CDR3 loop reads CASSEFGGWTEAFF. The CDR3 nucleotides are TGTGCCAGCAGTGAGTTTGGGGGGTGGACTGAAGCTTTCTTT.

The genes are TRBV5-1 and TRBJ2-2; 8 bases are a match to TRBD1. V lost 4 bases to trimming and J lost 6 bases; unmatched junction nucleotides: 8. This CDR3 contains 15 residues. The germline gives CDR1 SGHRS, CDR2 YFSETQ. CDR3 DNA sequence: TGCGCCAGCAGCCCCGGACAGGGTCAGGCCGGGGAGCTGTTTTTT. Its translation is CASSPGQGQAGELFF.

The chain employs TRBV11-3 and TRBJ1-3; D uncertain. Trimming left V 4 bases short and J 4 bases short, with 11 bases between. Germline V gives CDR1 SGHNT, CDR2 YENEEA. There are 14 residues in the CDR3. In nucleotides, the CDR3 is TGTGCCAGCAGCTATGTCAGTCCCGGAAACACCATATATTTT. It yields the protein CASSYVSPGNTIYF.